Listed below are T cell receptor beta chains from one sample, sequenced in a study of T cell repertoires in cytomegalovirus infection. TCRdb re-called the reads with MiXCR, one entry per CDR3 protein. The table records 300,000 or so distinct CDR3 sequences, approximately 8.9% of them present only once. Sequencing was carried out using PBMCs. Receptors were obtained from a human donor in good health (CMV status not recorded). Some clones in this sample may be carry-over from other donors' samples. Both conserved end residues are part of each CDR3. The D gene is left open where the match is weak. Expanded clones get a size class; other rows say once, few or many, or leave the size out.

TRBD2	many	TRBV29-1	TRBJ2-3	CSGTSGGDTQYF	TGCAGCGGGACTAGCGGGGGAGATACGCAGTATTTT
-	many	TRBV7-2	TRBJ2-3	CASSLNNVAGTWF	TGTGCCAGCAGCTTAAATAACGTGGCGGGGACGTGGTTT
TRBD2	many	TRBV7-8	TRBJ2-5	CASSLVLAGGRETQYF	TGTGCCAGCAGCTTAGTCCTAGCGGGGGGGCGCGAGACCCAGTACTTC
TRBD1	-	TRBV6-5	TRBJ2-2	CASRPAGTVNTGELFF	TGTGCCAGCAGACCGGCCGGGACAGTAAACACCGGGGAGCTGTTTTTT
TRBD2	few	TRBV5-1	TRBJ2-1	CASSLLAGGPFGEQFF	TGCGCCAGCAGCTTACTAGCGGGGGGACCTTTTGGGGAGCAGTTCTTC
TRBD2	many	TRBV5-1	TRBJ2-1	CASSLRSSGGYNEQFF	TGCGCCAGCAGTCTGCGGTCTAGCGGGGGGTACAATGAGCAGTTCTTC
-	many	TRBV12-3/TRBV12-4	TRBJ2-4	CASSPIGQNIQYF	TGTGCCAGCAGTCCGATAGGACAGAACATTCAGTACTTC
-	many	TRBV7-2	TRBJ1-2	CASSPEVSSYGYTF	TGTGCCAGCAGCCCAGAAGTCTCCTCCTATGGCTACACCTTC
-	-	TRBV7-3	TRBJ2-1	CASSLMAGTYNEQFF	TGTGCCAGCAGCTTAATGGCAGGGACCTACAATGAGCAGTTCTTC
-	-	TRBV20-1	TRBJ1-1	CSPGTTEAFF	TGCAGCCCAGGGACCACTGAAGCTTTCTTT
-	many	TRBV6-1	TRBJ1-5	CASRPGGNQPQHF	TGTGCCAGCAGACCAGGGGGCAATCAGCCCCAGCATTTT
-	-	TRBV20-1	TRBJ2-5	CSARVLGGRETQYF	TGCAGTGCTAGAGTGTTGGGGGGCAGGGAGACCCAGTACTTC
TRBD1	few	TRBV9	TRBJ1-5	CASGTGLNQPQHF	TGTGCCAGCGGGACAGGGCTTAATCAGCCCCAGCATTTT
-	many	TRBV28	TRBJ1-1	CASSPKKVGAFF	TGTGCCAGCAGCCCTAAGAAGGTTGGAGCTTTCTTT
TRBD1	many	TRBV20-1	TRBJ2-2	CSASRGRVTGELFF	TGCAGTGCTAGCAGGGGGCGAGTCACCGGGGAGCTGTTTTTT
-	many	TRBV19	TRBJ1-5	CASSLPYGNQPQHF	TGTGCCAGTAGTCTCCCCTATGGCAATCAGCCCCAGCATTTT
TRBD1	-	TRBV20-1	TRBJ2-1	CSAAGGQGLDEQFF	TGCAGTGCTGCGGGGGGACAGGGGTTGGATGAGCAGTTCTTC
-	-	TRBV28	TRBJ1-2	CASSLGSPNGYTF	TGTGCCAGCAGTTTAGGGTCACCCAATGGCTACACCTTC
-	many	TRBV2	TRBJ2-2	CASRPDVNTGELFF	TGTGCCAGCAGACCAGACGTGAACACCGGGGAGCTGTTTTTT
TRBD1	many	TRBV19	TRBJ2-3	CASRKTGGETDTQYF	TGTGCCAGTAGAAAAACAGGGGGTGAGACAGATACGCAGTATTTT
TRBD2	many	TRBV12-3/TRBV12-4	TRBJ2-1	CASTSGTSGGGYNEQFF	TGTGCCAGTACCTCCGGGACTAGCGGGGGGGGCTACAATGAGCAGTTCTTC
-	many	TRBV6-2/TRBV6-3	TRBJ2-1	CASSYSAARPLQFEQFF	TGTGCCAGCAGTTACTCAGCAGCCAGACCACTACAATTTGAGCAGTTCTTC
-	-	TRBV5-4	TRBJ1-4	CASSWKGNEKLFF	TGTGCCAGCAGCTGGAAGGGGAATGAAAAACTGTTTTTT
-	many	TRBV25-1	TRBJ2-2	CASSEGPNTGELFF	TGTGCCAGCAGTGAGGGACCAAACACCGGGGAGCTGTTTTTT
-	-	TRBV2	TRBJ2-3	CASIGAYTDTQYF	TGTGCCAGCATAGGAGCGTACACAGATACGCAGTATTTT
TRBD1	few	TRBV7-3	TRBJ2-2	CASSLMRQGNTGELFF	TGTGCCAGCAGCTTAATGAGACAGGGTAACACCGGGGAGCTGTTTTTT
-	many	TRBV24-1	TRBJ2-2	CATSHPGPMNTGELFF	TGTGCCACCAGCCACCCGGGACCTATGAACACCGGGGAGCTGTTTTTT
TRBD1	many	TRBV6-1	TRBJ2-2	CATWDRENTGELFF	TGTGCCACCTGGGACAGAGAGAACACCGGGGAGCTGTTTTTT
TRBD1	many	TRBV19	TRBJ1-1	CASSTTGGETEAFF	TGTGCCAGTAGTACGACAGGGGGAGAGACTGAAGCTTTCTTT
-	many	TRBV7-9	TRBJ2-7	CASSSQNRGYEQYF	TGTGCCAGCAGCTCACAGAACCGGGGGTACGAGCAGTACTTC
-	few	TRBV20-1	TRBJ2-5	CSAIGSRETQYF	TGCAGTGCTATCGGGTCGCGAGAGACCCAGTACTTC
-	many	TRBV28	TRBJ2-5	CASSLEGGKTQYF	TGTGCCAGCAGTTTAGAGGGGGGGAAGACCCAGTACTTC
-	many	TRBV20-1	TRBJ2-1	CSGRAGYNEQFF	TGCAGTGGCAGGGCAGGCTACAATGAGCAGTTCTTC
-	many	TRBV28	TRBJ2-3	CASSPGTSTDTQYF	TGTGCCAGCAGCCCCGGGACTAGCACAGATACGCAGTATTTT
-	many	TRBV18	TRBJ1-4	CASSIRRLEKLFF	TGTGCCAGCTCAATCCGGAGACTTGAAAAACTGTTTTTT
-	few	TRBV14	TRBJ1-2	CASSQSRYGYTF	TGTGCCAGCAGCCAGTCCCGTTATGGCTACACCTTC
TRBD1	few	TRBV29-1	TRBJ2-1	CSVETGTAGNEQFF	TGCAGCGTCGAAACCGGGACAGCAGGCAATGAGCAGTTCTTC
TRBD1	many	TRBV2	TRBJ1-6	CASRHRDRGVSGNSPLHF	TGTGCCAGCAGGCACCGGGACAGGGGGGTCTCCGGCAATTCACCCCTCCACTTT
-	few	TRBV20-1	TRBJ2-1	CSPVWGGHNEQFF	TGCAGCCCAGTCTGGGGGGGGCACAATGAGCAGTTCTTC
-	many	TRBV19	TRBJ1-2	CASGFSSQGRYGYTF	TGTGCCAGTGGATTTAGTTCGCAGGGGCGTTATGGCTACACCTTC
-	many	TRBV6-2/TRBV6-3	TRBJ2-2	CASSENTGELFF	TGTGCCAGCAGTGAAAACACCGGGGAGCTGTTTTTT
TRBD1	-	TRBV20-1	TRBJ1-5	CSARSGTAYSNQPQHF	TGCAGTGCTAGGTCCGGGACAGCTTATAGCAATCAGCCCCAGCATTTT
TRBD1	many	TRBV27	TRBJ1-5	CASSDRDSGGPQHF	TGTGCCAGCAGCGACCGGGACAGCGGAGGGCCCCAGCATTTT
-	many	TRBV25-1	TRBJ1-4	CASSGPYVPEKLFF	TGTGCCAGCAGTGGGCCCTATGTCCCCGAAAAACTGTTTTTT
-	many	TRBV19	TRBJ2-1	CASSRGTSLYNEQFF	TGTGCCAGTAGTAGAGGGACTTCCCTGTACAATGAGCAGTTCTTC